The 16 T cell receptor beta chains below were found in one sample sequenced in a study of cytomegalovirus exposure and HLA in healthy donors. A multiplex PCR was run with 60 Vbeta primers and 13 Jbeta primers. Sequenced by immunoSEQ multiplex PCR; TCRdb stores in-frame clones only, minus some. In the table there are about 100,000 clones, about 74% of which are singletons. Sequencing input: PBMCs. These receptors came from a woman in her thirties or forties in good health and CMV-seropositive.

This clone was detected only a few times. The chain joins TRBV10-3 to TRBJ2-2; D may be TRBD2 (6 bases). From germline, CDR1 is ENHRY and CDR2 SYGVKD. The CDR3 consists of 13 residues. V was trimmed by 6 bases and J by 6 bases, leaving 11 bases between them. The CDR3 DNA is TGTGCCATCAGGGGAACTAGCTCCGGGGAGCTGTTTTTT. Protein product: CAIRGTSSGELFF.

This sequence joins TRBV27 and TRBJ2-7, with 8 bases lining up with TRBD1. Germline assignment: CDR1 MNHEY and CDR2 SMNVEV (reference sequence). V lost 4 bases and J lost 2; bases outside the gene matches: 7. This CDR3 comprises 15 residues. In DNA form, the CDR3 reads TGTGCCAGCAGTTGGAGGGCAGGGGGCGCCTACGAGCAGTACTTC. Its translation: CASSWRAGGAYEQYF.

This clone showed up just a few times. This rearrangement joins TRBV7-2 to TRBJ2-7, with 7 bases identical to TRBD2. Germline V CDR1 and CDR2: SGHTA, FQGNSA. The CDR3 extends over 16 amino acids. V lost 2 bases and J lost 0; bases outside the gene matches: 7. In DNA, the CDR3 is TGTGCCAGCAGCTTATACACTAGCGCTAGCTCCTACGAGCAGTACTTC. It yields the protein CASSLYTSASSYEQYF.

The chain is built from TRBV7-6 and TRBJ1-1; D perhaps matches TRBD1 (6 bases). Trimming removed 5 bases from V and 2 bases from J, with 9 bases in between. Germline values: CDR1 SGHVS, CDR2 FNYEAQ. This CDR3 has 13 amino acids. The CDR3 DNA sequence: TGTGCCAGCAGCGCGGACAGTAACACTGAAGCTTTCTTT. This sequence encodes CASSADSNTEAFF.

This chain joins TRBV7-2 and TRBJ1-6; D unresolved. Germline values: CDR1 SGHTA, CDR2 FQGNSA. Trimming shortened V by 1 base and J by 6 bases, and 10 bases separated the two germline ends. CDR3 length: 15 amino acids. The CDR3 nucleotides read TGTGCCAGCAGCTTAGTACCTCAGGCTAATTCACCCCTCCACTTT. It translates to CASSLVPQANSPLHF.

CDR3 nucleotide sequence: TGTGCCAGCAGCTTAGCGGGGCGAACAGATACGCAGTATTTT. It is translated as CASSLAGRTDTQYF. The chain carries TRBV5-4 and TRBJ2-3, with 7 bases aligning to TRBD2. In germline, CDR1 is SGHNT, CDR2 YYREEE (reference sequence). Trimming at V came to 2 bases and at J to 3 bases, leaving 3 bases not matched to a gene. The CDR3 is 14 amino acids.

The genes are TRBV6-5 and TRBJ1-5, with D possibly TRBD1 on 5 matching bases. Germline lookup yields CDR1 MNHEY and CDR2 SVGAGI. The V and J ends lost 6 bases and 3 bases respectively, with 12 bases between them. CDR3 length: 14 residues. CDR3 region: CASSPDSFNQPQHF. The CDR3 DNA reads TGTGCCAGCAGCCCCGACAGCTTCAATCAGCCCCAGCATTTT.

The chain has TRBV7-2 and TRBJ1-1, with D tentatively TRBD1 (5 bases). Germline lookup yields CDR1 SGHTA and CDR2 FQGNSA. This CDR3 is built from 15 residues. V was clipped by 1 base and J by 0 bases, with 9 bases between them. In DNA form, the CDR3 reads TGTGCCAGCAGCTTAGGGGCAGGGTTGAACACTGAAGCTTTCTTT. Translating gives CASSLGAGLNTEAFF.

This chain joins TRBV7-2 and TRBJ1-5; possible D gene TRBD1, 6 bases. CDR1 SGHTA and CDR2 FQGNSA come from the germline V gene. V lost 3 bases and J lost 4, with 13 bases in between. The CDR3 runs to 15 residues. The CDR3 bases are TGTGCCAGCAGCTTTGTGGCAGGGGATAATCAGCCCCAGCATTTT. It encodes CASSFVAGDNQPQHF.

The genes are TRBV19 and TRBJ1-2, with D perhaps TRBD1 (6 bases). The CDR3 has 15 residues. V lost 5 bases, J lost 2 bases, and 15 bases lay in between. Germline CDR1 is LNHDA and CDR2 is SQIVND (reference sequence). CDR3 nucleotides: TGTGCCAGTAGTCTCCCGGGGAGGGGGAACTATGGCTACACCTTC. Encoded protein: CASSLPGRGNYGYTF.

This clone came up a few times. This chain joins TRBV7-9 and TRBJ2-1, with TRBD2 as a possible D gene (6 bases). The CDR3 consists of 14 residues. V was shortened by 5 bases and J by 0 bases, with 8 bases between the two germline ends. CDR1 and CDR2 from the germline V gene are SEHNR and FQNEAQ (reference sequence). In nucleotides, the CDR3 is TGTGCCAGCAGCACTAGCATCTCCTACAATGAGCAGTTCTTC. Residues: CASSTSISYNEQFF.

The genes are TRBV18 and TRBJ1-4, with 9 nucleotides matching TRBD1. J gave up 6 bases and V 3 bases, and 5 bases lay outside the gene matches. Germline lookup yields CDR1 KGHSH and CDR2 LQKENI. This CDR3 has 15 residues. DNA for the CDR3: TGTGCCAGCTCACCGAAACAGGGGGCGGATGAAAAACTGTTTTTT. As protein: CASSPKQGADEKLFF.

The chain couples TRBV7-6 to TRBJ1-1; D is uncertain. The germline V and J ends were trimmed by 5 bases and 4 bases, with 17 bases remaining between them. The CDR3 totals 15 residues. Germline CDR1 SGHVS, CDR2 FNYEAQ. The CDR3 region is CASSPRVGRGTEAFF. The CDR3 bases are TGTGCCAGCAGCCCCCGGGTAGGCCGGGGCACTGAAGCTTTCTTT.

This clone was counted once. This chain links TRBV5-1 with TRBJ2-7; 11 nucleotides align to TRBD1. This CDR3 has 15 amino acids. The ends lost 5 bases at V and 3 bases at J; junction bases unmatched: 7. Germline V gives CDR1 SGHRS, CDR2 YFSETQ. CDR3 nucleotide sequence: TGCGCCAGCAGACTTAGCGGGACAGGGGGCTACGAGCAGTACTTC. It encodes CASRLSGTGGYEQYF.

The chain recombines TRBV28 with TRBJ1-6; no clear D gene. V lost 2 bases, J lost 10 bases, and 15 bases lay in between. The CDR3 consists of 15 residues. Germline CDR1 is MDHEN and CDR2 is SYDVKM. The CDR3 region is CASSLLSRSNSPLHF. CDR3 nucleotide sequence: TGTGCCAGCAGTTTACTTAGTCGCTCCAACTCACCCCTCCACTTT.

The V and J genes are TRBV18 and TRBJ1-2; no reliable D call. This CDR3 is 14 amino acids long. Trimming removed 6 bases at V and 4 bases at J, with 15 bases between. Looked up from germline, CDR1 is KGHSH and CDR2 is LQKENI. The CDR3 sequence: CASSPRQVGYGYTF. Here the CDR3 DNA reads TGTGCCAGCTCTCCCAGACAAGTCGGCTATGGCTACACCTTC. The whole variable domain, remainder taken from reference TRBV18 and TRBJ1-2, is NAGVMQNPRHLVRRRGQEARLRCSPMKGHSHVYWYRQLPEEGLKFMVYLQKENIIDESGMPKERFSAEFPKEGPSILRIQQVVRGDSAAYFCASSPRQVGYGYTFGSGTRLTVV.